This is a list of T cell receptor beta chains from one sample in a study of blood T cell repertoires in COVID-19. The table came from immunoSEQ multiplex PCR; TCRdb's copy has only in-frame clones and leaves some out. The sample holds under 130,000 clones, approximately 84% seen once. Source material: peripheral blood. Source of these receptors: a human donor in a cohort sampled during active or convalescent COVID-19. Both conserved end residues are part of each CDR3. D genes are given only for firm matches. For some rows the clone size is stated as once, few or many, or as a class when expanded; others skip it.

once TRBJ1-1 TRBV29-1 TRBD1 CSAGGQGGTEAFF TGCAGCGCTGGTGGACAGGGTGGCACTGAAGCTTTCTTT
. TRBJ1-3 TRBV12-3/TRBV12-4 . CASRLKIAIYF TGTGCCAGCAGACTTAAAATCGCCATATATTTT
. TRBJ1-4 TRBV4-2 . CASSQAGGGLGEKLFF TGTGCCAGCAGCCAAGCCGGCGGGGGGCTGGGTGAAAAACTGTTTTTT
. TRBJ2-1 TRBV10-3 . CAISDPGFTSYNEQFF TGTGCCATCAGTGACCCCGGGTTCACCTCCTACAATGAGCAGTTCTTC
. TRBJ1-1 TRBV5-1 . CASTLGGANTEAFF TGCGCCAGCACTCTGGGGGGGGCGAACACTGAAGCTTTCTTT
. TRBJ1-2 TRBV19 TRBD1 CASSISDRSFGYTF TGTGCCAGTAGTATTTCGGACAGGTCGTTTGGCTACACCTTC
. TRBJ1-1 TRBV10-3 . CAISESELVEAFF TGTGCCATCAGTGAGTCCGAGTTGGTCGAAGCTTTCTTT
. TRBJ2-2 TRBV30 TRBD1 CAWSADRATELFF TGTGCCTGGAGCGCGGACAGGGCAACGGAGCTGTTTTTT
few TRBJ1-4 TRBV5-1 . CASRMSSSAEKLFF TGCGCCAGCCGCATGTCCTCTAGTGCCGAAAAACTGTTTTTT
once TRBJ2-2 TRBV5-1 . CASSLLQNTGELFF TGCGCCAGCAGCTTACTACAGAACACCGGGGAGCTGTTTTTT
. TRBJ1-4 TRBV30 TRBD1 CAWDRGHGEKLFF TGTGCCTGGGACAGGGGGCATGGTGAAAAACTGTTTTTT
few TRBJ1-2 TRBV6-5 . CASRWERGANYGYTF TGTGCCAGCAGGTGGGAACGGGGAGCTAACTATGGCTACACCTTC
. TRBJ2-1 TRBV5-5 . CASSLAIRQANNEQFF TGTGCCAGCAGCTTGGCGATTAGACAGGCCAACAATGAGCAGTTCTTC
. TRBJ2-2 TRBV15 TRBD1 CATSRVPTGASTGELFF TGTGCCACCAGCAGAGTTCCTACAGGGGCCTCCACCGGGGAGCTGTTTTTT
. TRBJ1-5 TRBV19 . CASSMRENQPQHF TGTGCCAGTAGTATGAGGGAAAATCAGCCCCAGCATTTT
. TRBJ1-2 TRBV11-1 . CAVRTAYGYTF TGTGCCGTAAGGACAGCCTATGGCTACACCTTC
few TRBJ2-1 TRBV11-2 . CASSKGGSSAGSLEQFF TGTGCCAGCAGCAAGGGGGGTTCCTCAGCGGGATCGCTTGAGCAGTTCTTC
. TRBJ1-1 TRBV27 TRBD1 CASSLPTGGEAFF TGTGCCAGCAGTTTACCCACAGGGGGGGAAGCTTTCTTT
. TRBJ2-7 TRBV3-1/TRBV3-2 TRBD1 CASSLGTESSYEQYF TGTGCCAGCAGCCTTGGGACAGAAAGCTCCTACGAGCAGTACTTC
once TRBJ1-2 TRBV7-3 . CASSLVGGPTAYNYGYTF TGTGCCAGCAGCTTAGTCGGTGGGCCGACGGCTTATAACTATGGCTACACCTTC
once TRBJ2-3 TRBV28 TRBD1 CASSEHRPGDRGQYF TGTGCCAGCAGTGAGCATCGACCTGGGGACAGAGGGCAGTATTTT
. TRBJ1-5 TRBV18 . CASSPSGTGHSSNQPQHF TGTGCCAGCTCACCATCCGGGACTGGCCACAGTAGCAATCAGCCCCAGCATTTT
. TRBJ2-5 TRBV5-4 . CASSLAGRQETQYF TGTGCCAGCAGCTTGGCGGGAAGACAAGAGACCCAGTACTTC
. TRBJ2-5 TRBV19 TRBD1 CASSITGQGQETQYF TGTGCCAGTAGCATCACCGGACAGGGGCAAGAGACCCAGTACTTC
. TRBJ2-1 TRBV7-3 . CASSPVVTISYNEQFF TGTGCCAGCAGCCCCGTCGTAACTATATCCTACAATGAGCAGTTCTTC
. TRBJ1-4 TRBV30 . CAWSGQDNEKLFF TGTGCCTGGAGTGGTCAGGATAATGAAAAACTGTTTTTT
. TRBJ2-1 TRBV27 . CASAEQGRHEQFF TGTGCCAGCGCGGAACAGGGTCGGCATGAGCAGTTCTTC
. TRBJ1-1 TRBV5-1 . CASTLQGNTEAFF TGCGCCAGCACCCTGCAGGGGAACACTGAAGCTTTCTTT
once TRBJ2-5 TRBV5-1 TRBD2 CASSSERGGWGETQYF TGCGCCAGCAGCTCGGAGCGGGGTGGCTGGGGAGAGACCCAGTACTTC